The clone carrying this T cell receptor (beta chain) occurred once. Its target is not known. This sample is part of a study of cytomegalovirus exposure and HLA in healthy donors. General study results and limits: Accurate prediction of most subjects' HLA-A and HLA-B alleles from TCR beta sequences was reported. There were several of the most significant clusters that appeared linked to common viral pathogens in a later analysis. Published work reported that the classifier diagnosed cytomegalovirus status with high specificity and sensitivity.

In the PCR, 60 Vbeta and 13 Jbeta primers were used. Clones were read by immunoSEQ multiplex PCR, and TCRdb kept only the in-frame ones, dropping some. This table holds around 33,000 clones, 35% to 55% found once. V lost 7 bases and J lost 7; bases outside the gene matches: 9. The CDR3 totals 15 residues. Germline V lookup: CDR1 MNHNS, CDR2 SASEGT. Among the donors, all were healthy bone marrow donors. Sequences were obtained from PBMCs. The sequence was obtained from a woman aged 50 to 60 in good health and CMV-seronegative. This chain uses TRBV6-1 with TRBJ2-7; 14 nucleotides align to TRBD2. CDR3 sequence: CASTPGLAGDEEQYF. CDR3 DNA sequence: TGTGCCAGCACCCCGGGACTAGCGGGAGATGAGGAGCAGTACTTC.